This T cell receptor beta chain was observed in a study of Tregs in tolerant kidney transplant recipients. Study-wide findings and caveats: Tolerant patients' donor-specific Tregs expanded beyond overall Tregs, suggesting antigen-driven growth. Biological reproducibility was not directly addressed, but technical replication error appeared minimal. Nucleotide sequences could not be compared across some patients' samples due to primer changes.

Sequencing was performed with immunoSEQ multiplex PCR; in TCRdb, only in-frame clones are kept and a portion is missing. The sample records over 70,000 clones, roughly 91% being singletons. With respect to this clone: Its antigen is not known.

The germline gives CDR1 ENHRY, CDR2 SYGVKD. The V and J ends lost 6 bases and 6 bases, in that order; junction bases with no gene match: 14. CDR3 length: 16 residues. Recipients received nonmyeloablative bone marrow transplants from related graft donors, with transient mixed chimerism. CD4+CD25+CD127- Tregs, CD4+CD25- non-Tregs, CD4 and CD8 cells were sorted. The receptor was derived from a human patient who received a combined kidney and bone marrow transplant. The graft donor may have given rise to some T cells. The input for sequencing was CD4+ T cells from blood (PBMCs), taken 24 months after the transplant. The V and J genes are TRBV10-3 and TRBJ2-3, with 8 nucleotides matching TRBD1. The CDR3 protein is CAIRGGPGQAVDTQYF. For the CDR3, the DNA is TGTGCCATCAGGGGGGGACCGGGACAGGCTGTGGATACGCAGTATTTT.